These 23 T cell receptor beta chains share one sample of origin, sequenced in a study of T cells in Graves' hyperthyroidism and ophthalmopathy. TCR beta CDR3 region amplification was performed from RNA transcripts. Using the HTBI primer set, a first-round RT-PCR was run on the TCR CDR3. Using its own MiXCR run on the multiplex PCR reads, TCRdb lists one record per CDR3 protein. The table includes 500,000 to 600,000 distinct CDR3 sequences, about 20% detected once. Material: blood. These receptor sequences come from a man aged 40-49 years with Graves' ophthalmopathy.

In this sample, this clonotype turned up a few times. The chain employs TRBV6-1 and TRBJ2-2; D is perhaps TRBD2 (6 bases). The CDR3 is 14 residues long. Per germline, CDR1 MNHNS and CDR2 SASEGT. Trimming stripped 6 bases from V and 7 bases from J, with 15 bases between. The CDR3 reads CASRGPGVGGELFF. The CDR3 DNA reads TGTGCCAGCAGAGGTCCGGGGGTGGGCGGGGAGCTGTTTTTT.

This clonotype was seen a handful of times. This chain connects TRBV14 to TRBJ1-2; D uncertain. Germline V lookup: CDR1 SGHDN, CDR2 FVKESK. The CDR3 is 13 residues long. Trimming cost V 1 base and J 6 bases, with 9 bases left between them. The DNA of the CDR3 is TGTGCCAGCAGCCAAGTCGCAGTGGATGGCTACACCTTC. It yields the protein CASSQVAVDGYTF.

Many counts were recorded for this clonotype. The rearrangement uses TRBV5-1 and TRBJ2-3, with unresolved D. The CDR3 is 14 amino acids. Germline V CDR1 and CDR2: SGHRS, YFSETQ. Trimming took off 5 bases at V and 2 bases at J, with 12 bases between the two ends. This chain's CDR3 is CASRATLDTDTQYF. CDR3 nucleotides: TGCGCCAGCAGGGCGACACTGGACACAGATACGCAGTATTTT.

This clonotype was detected a few times. The rearrangement joins TRBV24-1 to TRBJ1-2, with unresolved D. CDR1 is KGHDR, CDR2 SFDVKD, per germline. The CDR3 extends over 11 amino acids. Trimming stripped 1 base from V and 9 bases from J, with 5 bases between. DNA for the CDR3: TGTGCCACCAGTGATTTCGGAAGCTACACCTTC. Its protein is CATSDFGSYTF.

This clonotype has at least ten counts. V is TRBV2 and J is TRBJ2-7; D remains ambiguous. The CDR3 is made up of 11 amino acids. Germline-derived CDR1 and CDR2 are SNHLY and FYNNEI. V was cut by 6 bases and J by 3 bases, with 6 bases left in between. This CDR3 is CASSFFYEQYF. In DNA form, the CDR3 reads TGTGCCAGCAGCTTTTTCTACGAGCAGTACTTC.

This clonotype was seen repeatedly, ten times or more. V gene TRBV20-1 combines with J gene TRBJ2-1; the D gene is possibly TRBD2 (5 bases). The CDR3 is made up of 14 amino acids. Trimming took off 3 bases at V and 5 bases at J, with 14 bases between the two ends. Looked up from germline, CDR1 is DFQATT and CDR2 is SNEGSKA (reference sequence). In DNA, the CDR3 is TGCAGTGCTAGCTCCAGCGGAGTTCACAATGAGCAGTTCTTC. It yields the protein CSASSSGVHNEQFF.

This clonotype has more than one count but fewer than ten. The chain combines TRBV5-1 with TRBJ1-1, with 8 bases identical to TRBD1. Germline values: CDR1 SGHRS, CDR2 YFSETQ. CDR3 length equals 16 residues. J lost 2 bases, V lost 4 bases, and 10 bases had no gene match. CDR3 coding DNA: TGCGCCAGCAGCCCGCGGGATCAGGGGGCTAACACTGAAGCTTTCTTT. Translated: CASSPRDQGANTEAFF. The full variable domain, rest sourced from reference TRBV5-1 and TRBJ1-1, is KAGVTQTPRYLIKTRGQQVTLSCSPISGHRSVSWYQQTPGQGLQFLFEYFSETQRNKGNFPGRFSGRQFSNSRSEMNVSTLELGDSALYLCASSPRDQGANTEAFFGQGTRLTVV.

The J gene is TRBJ1-4, the V gene TRBV7-6; maybe TRBD1 (6 bases). The length of the CDR3 is 15 residues. Germline CDR1 is SGHVS and CDR2 is FNYEAQ. V was shortened by 6 bases and J by 8 bases, with 19 bases between the two germline ends. This CDR3 reads CASSFRAGGREKLFF. CDR3 sequence (DNA): TGTGCCAGCAGTTTTCGGGCGGGGGGCAGAGAAAAACTGTTTTTT.

This clonotype has only a few counts. The chain couples TRBV3-1 to TRBJ1-2; D gene uncertain. The CDR3 consists of 15 residues. V gave up 4 bases and J gave up 6 bases, with 18 bases separating them. CDR1 is LGHDT and CDR2 is YNNKEL in the germline V gene (reference sequence). DNA of the CDR3: TGTGCCAGCAGCCCTCTAAGTTGGGGTATTGATGGCTACACCTTC. This gives the protein CASSPLSWGIDGYTF. Supplemented by reference TRBV3-1 and TRBJ1-2, the full variable domain reads DTAVSQTPKYLVTQMGNDKSIKCEQNLGHDTMYWYKQDSKKFLKIMFSYNNKELIINETVPNRFSPKSPDKAHLNLHINSLELGDSAVYFCASSPLSWGIDGYTFGSGTRLTVV.

This clonotype has ten or more counts. The rearrangement uses TRBV2 and TRBJ1-1; TRBD1 might be the D (5 bases). Germline V CDR1 and CDR2: SNHLY, FYNNEI. The length of the CDR3 is 12 residues. V gave up 7 bases and J gave up 10 bases, with 16 bases separating them. The CDR3 loop reads CASTKLGEGAFF. In DNA, the CDR3 is TGTGCCAGCACCAAATTGGGGGAGGGAGCTTTCTTT.

The V call is TRBV5-5, the J call TRBJ1-4; no definite D call. Per germline, CDR1 SGHKS and CDR2 YYEKEE (reference sequence). The CDR3 has 14 residues. V was trimmed by 3 bases and J by 0 bases, leaving 6 bases between them. The CDR3 DNA sequence: TGTGCCAGCAGCTACCAGTCAACTAATGAAAAACTGTTTTTT. Protein product: CASSYQSTNEKLFF.

This clonotype occurred many times. This CDR3 is CAITARDRGNEQYF. CDR3 DNA: TGTGCCATCACCGCACGGGACAGGGGCAACGAGCAGTACTTC. The chain employs TRBV10-3 and TRBJ2-7, with 10 bases fitting TRBD1. J gave up 5 bases and V 7 bases, and 8 bases lay outside the gene matches. The CDR3 has 14 residues. The germline V gene has CDR1 ENHRY and CDR2 SYGVKD.

This clonotype occurred a few times. This rearrangement joins TRBV7-9 to TRBJ1-1; D gene unclear. Per the germline V gene, CDR1 is SEHNR and CDR2 is FQNEAQ (reference sequence). V dropped 5 bases and J dropped 0 bases, with 10 bases sitting between them. CDR3 size: 14 residues. This CDR3 reads CASSPSRVNTEAFF. Here the CDR3 DNA reads TGTGCCAGCAGCCCCTCGCGGGTGAACACTGAAGCTTTCTTT.

V usage is TRBV20-1 and J usage is TRBJ2-6, with D possibly TRBD1 on 5 matching bases. Trimming cost V 7 bases and J 0 bases, with 19 bases left between them. Germline CDR1 reads DFQATT; CDR2 reads SNEGSKA (reference sequence). The CDR3 is 17 amino acids. This chain's CDR3 is CSVRGRDVHSGANVLTF. The CDR3 DNA is TGCAGTGTTAGGGGAAGAGACGTCCACTCTGGGGCCAACGTCCTGACTTTC.

This clonotype has a count of ten or more. The genes are TRBV30 and TRBJ1-5, with D unresolved. V shed 0 bases and J shed 9 bases, with 6 bases lying between them. The germline CDR1 and CDR2 sequences are GTSNPN and SVGIG (reference sequence). This CDR3 has 11 amino acids. The CDR3 here is CAWSVEGPQHF. The CDR3 DNA is TGTGCCTGGAGTGTAGAGGGGCCCCAGCATTTT.

This clonotype appeared many times. The gene calls are TRBV6-1 and TRBJ1-5; D is unclear. Trimming took off 7 bases at V and 2 bases at J, with 9 bases between the two ends. This CDR3 has 13 amino acids. The germline CDR1 and CDR2 sequences are MNHNS and SASEGT. The CDR3 nucleotides read TGTGCCAGCACCCCGACGGGCAATCAGCCCCAGCATTTT. It encodes CASTPTGNQPQHF.

The CDR3 DNA follows: TGTGCCAGCAGTGACCCGGGAACAGGGGTCTGGGGCTACACCTTC. Translated, it gives CASSDPGTGVWGYTF. This chain connects TRBV6-1 to TRBJ1-2; 7 positions match TRBD1. J was trimmed by 8 bases and V by 3 bases; bases with no gene match: 12. There are 15 residues in the CDR3. CDR1 MNHNS and CDR2 SASEGT come from the germline V gene.

CDR3 amino acids: CASNEQSASNYGYTF. DNA of the CDR3: TGTGCCAGTAACGAACAGTCGGCCTCTAACTATGGCTACACCTTC. The rearrangement uses TRBV19 and TRBJ1-2; D gene unclear. V gave up 7 bases and J gave up 0 bases, with 15 bases separating them. The length of the CDR3 is 15 residues. CDR1 is LNHDA, CDR2 SQIVND, per germline (reference sequence).

A remark on this clonotype: One end of the junction varies from germline; a read error may be responsible. The genes are TRBV5-8 and TRBJ2-1; no clear D. The CDR3 is made up of 15 amino acids. Germline assignment: CDR1 SGHTS and CDR2 YDEGEE. The chain's CDR3 is CASSQQIGSYNEQFF. CDR3 nucleotides: TGCGCCAGCAGCCAACAAATCGGCTCCTACAATGAGCAGTTCTTC.

The chain is built from TRBV11-2 and TRBJ2-4; possibly TRBD2 for D (6 bases). The CDR3 length is 18 residues. The germline V and J ends were trimmed by 2 bases and 9 bases, with 26 bases remaining between them. Germline lookup yields CDR1 SGHAT and CDR2 FQNNGV. As DNA, the CDR3 is TGTGCCAGCAGCTTACCCCCTTTCCGGGCCCCAAACGGGGGCATTCAGTACTTC. This gives the protein CASSLPPFRAPNGGIQYF.

This clonotype came up many times. The rearrangement joins TRBV30 to TRBJ2-7; the D call may be TRBD1 or TRBD2 (5 bases each). This CDR3 is built from 14 residues. Germline-derived CDR1 and CDR2 are GTSNPN and SVGIG (reference sequence). Trimming took off 2 bases at V and 3 bases at J, with 14 bases between the two ends. The CDR3: CAWSTRTTIYEQYF. The CDR3 coding sequence is TGTGCCTGGAGTACTAGGACAACTATCTACGAGCAGTACTTC.

CDR3 coding DNA: TGTGCCAGCAGTTATGGCTTCGGGGAGCTGTTTTTT. Translating gives CASSYGFGELFF. The chain couples TRBV6-2 or TRBV6-3 to TRBJ2-2; D uncertain. The CDR3 extends over 12 amino acids. Germline V lookup: CDR1 MNHEY, CDR2 SVGEGT. V was pared by 3 bases and J by 7 bases, with 6 bases between.

This clonotype was seen only a few times. The chain has TRBV20-1 and TRBJ2-4, with D uncertain. V was trimmed by 5 bases and J by 3 bases, leaving 11 bases between them. The germline V gene encodes CDR1 DFQATT and CDR2 SNEGSKA (reference sequence). The CDR3 is 13 amino acids. CDR3 sequence (DNA): TGCAGTGCTTTGTCTAGTAGCAAAAACATTCAGTACTTC. This sequence encodes CSALSSSKNIQYF.